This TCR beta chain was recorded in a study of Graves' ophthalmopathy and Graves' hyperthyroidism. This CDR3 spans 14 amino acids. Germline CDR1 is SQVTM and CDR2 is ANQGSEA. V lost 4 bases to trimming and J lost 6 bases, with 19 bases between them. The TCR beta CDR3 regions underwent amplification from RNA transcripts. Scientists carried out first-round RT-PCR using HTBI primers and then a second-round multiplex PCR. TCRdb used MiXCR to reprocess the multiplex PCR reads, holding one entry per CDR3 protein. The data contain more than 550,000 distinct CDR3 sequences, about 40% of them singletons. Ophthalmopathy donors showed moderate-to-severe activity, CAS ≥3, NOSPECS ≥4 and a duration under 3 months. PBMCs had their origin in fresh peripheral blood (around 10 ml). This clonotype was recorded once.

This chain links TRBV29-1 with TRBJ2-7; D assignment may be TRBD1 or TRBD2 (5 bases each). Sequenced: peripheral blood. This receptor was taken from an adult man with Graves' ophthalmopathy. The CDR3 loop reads CSVGPPGRGSEQYF. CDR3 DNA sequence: TGCAGCGTTGGTCCGCCGGGAAGGGGAAGCGAGCAGTACTTC.